The 11 T cell receptor beta chains below come from one sample, sequenced in a study of cytomegalovirus exposure and HLA in healthy donors. Primers: 60 Vbeta forward and 13 Jbeta reverse. Sequenced by immunoSEQ multiplex PCR; TCRdb stores in-frame clones only, minus some. The repertoire holds almost 200,000 clones, with around 81% as singletons. Source material: PBMCs. The receptors stem from a man aged 25 to 45 in good health and CMV-seronegative.

This chain connects TRBV29-1 to TRBJ2-1; 8 bases fit TRBD1. Looked up from germline, CDR1 is SQVTM and CDR2 is ANQGSEA. Trimming took 4 bases from V and 7 from J; bases not matched to a gene: 3. This CDR3 has 12 residues. The CDR3, as DNA: TGCAGCGTTGCAGGGGGCGTAAATGAGCAGTTCTTC. Translation gives CSVAGGVNEQFF.

The chain is built from TRBV6-5 and TRBJ2-3; 7 bases are shared with TRBD2. J gave up 0 bases and V 6 bases, and 6 bases lay outside the gene matches. The CDR3 sequence is 15 residues long. From germline, CDR1 is MNHEY and CDR2 SVGAGI. The CDR3 spells CASSERDRSTDTQYF. CDR3 nucleotides: TGTGCCAGCAGCGAGCGGGATAGGAGCACAGATACGCAGTATTTT.

The rearrangement links TRBV6-5 to TRBJ2-1; tentative D call: TRBD2 (6 bases). The germline V gene encodes CDR1 MNHEY and CDR2 SVGAGI. This CDR3 contains 14 residues. V was pared by 7 bases and J by 1 base, with 11 bases between. CDR3 protein: CASTGGGSYNEQFF. In nucleotides, the CDR3 is TGTGCCAGCACAGGCGGAGGGTCCTACAATGAGCAGTTCTTC.

This clone was found a few times. The V gene is TRBV6-1, the J gene TRBJ2-5; weak D call: TRBD2 (6 bases). The V gene's germline CDR1 is MNHNS and CDR2 SASEGT. The V end lost 3 bases, the J end lost 7 bases, and 18 bases lay between the germline ends. The CDR3 is 15 amino acids. Written as DNA, the CDR3 is TGTGCCAGCAGTGAGAGTGGCGGGGCCTCTGGGACCCAGTACTTC. Translation: CASSESGGASGTQYF.

The genes are TRBV4-2 and TRBJ1-5; D call uncertain. The CDR3 consists of 15 residues. Germline V gene lookup returns CDR1 LGHNA and CDR2 YNFKEQ. Trimming stripped 1 base from V and 2 bases from J, with 9 bases between. CDR3 sequence: CASSQVSTGNQPQHF. DNA of the CDR3: TGTGCCAGCAGCCAAGTCAGTACCGGCAATCAGCCCCAGCATTTT.

The chain couples TRBV5-1 to TRBJ2-7; perhaps TRBD2 as D (6 bases). Trimming stripped 3 bases from V and 2 bases from J, with 12 bases between. Germline V gene sequence: CDR1 SGHRS, CDR2 YFSETQ. This CDR3 region has 14 residues. The CDR3: CASSYTGLTYEQYF. CDR3 nucleotide sequence: TGCGCCAGCAGCTATACAGGACTAACCTACGAGCAGTACTTC.

Only one count was recorded for this clone. CDR3 sequence: CASSLHLGTDTQYF. DNA for the CDR3: TGCGCCAGCAGCCTTCATTTAGGCACAGATACGCAGTATTTT. V is TRBV5-1 and J is TRBJ2-3; no definite D call. In germline, CDR1 is SGHRS, CDR2 YFSETQ. The ends were cut back, 4 bases at V and 1 base at J, with 10 bases in the middle. This CDR3 is built from 14 residues.

This chain uses TRBV6-5 with TRBJ2-7; D might be TRBD1 (6 bases). Germline CDR1 is MNHEY and CDR2 is SVGAGI. Trimming pared 0 bases from V and 2 bases from J, leaving 11 bases between. The CDR3 extends over 15 amino acids. The CDR3: CASSYSTTGTYEQYF. DNA of the CDR3: TGTGCCAGCAGTTACTCGACGACAGGTACCTACGAGCAGTACTTC.

The chain recombines TRBV2 with TRBJ2-3, with 13 bases matching TRBD2. V lost 1 base to trimming and J lost 2 bases; unmatched junction nucleotides: 12. The CDR3 is 20 amino acids. Germline V lookup: CDR1 SNHLY, CDR2 FYNNEI. CDR3 amino acids: CASSEELSAGLAGYTDTQYF. DNA of the CDR3: TGTGCCAGCAGTGAAGAACTTTCTGCGGGACTAGCGGGGTACACAGATACGCAGTATTTT.

The chain links TRBV5-6 to TRBJ2-1; the D is unclear. V gave up 4 bases and J gave up 0 bases, with 11 bases separating them. The CDR3 has 15 amino acids. Germline V gives CDR1 SGHDT, CDR2 YYEEEE. As DNA, the CDR3 is TGTGCCAGCAGCCTGGGTACGGGCTCCTACAATGAGCAGTTCTTC. Protein: CASSLGTGSYNEQFF.

This chain links TRBV9 with TRBJ2-5; 14 positions match TRBD2. The CDR3 contains 15 residues. CDR1 and CDR2 from the germline V gene are SGDLS and YYNGEE. The trim removed 4 bases at V and 7 bases at J, leaving 6 bases unmatched. The chain's CDR3 is CASSPPGTSGGTQYF. The CDR3 nucleotides read TGTGCCAGCAGCCCACCCGGGACTAGCGGGGGGACCCAGTACTTC.